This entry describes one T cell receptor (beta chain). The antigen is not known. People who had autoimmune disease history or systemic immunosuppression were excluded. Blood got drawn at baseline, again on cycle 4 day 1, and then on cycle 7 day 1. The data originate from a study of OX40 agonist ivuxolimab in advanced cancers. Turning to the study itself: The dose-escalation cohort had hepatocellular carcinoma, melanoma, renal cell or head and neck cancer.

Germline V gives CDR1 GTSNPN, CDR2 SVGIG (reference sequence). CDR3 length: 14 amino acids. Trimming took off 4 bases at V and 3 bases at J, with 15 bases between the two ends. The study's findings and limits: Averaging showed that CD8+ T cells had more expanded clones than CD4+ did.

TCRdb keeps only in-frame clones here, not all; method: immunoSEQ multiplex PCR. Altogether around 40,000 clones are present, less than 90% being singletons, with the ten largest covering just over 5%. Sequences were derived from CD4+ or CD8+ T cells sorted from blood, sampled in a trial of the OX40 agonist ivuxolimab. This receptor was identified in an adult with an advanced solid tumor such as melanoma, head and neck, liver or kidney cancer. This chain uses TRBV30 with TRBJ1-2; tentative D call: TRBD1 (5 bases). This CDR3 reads CAWIPTGQHYGYTF. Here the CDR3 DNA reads TGTGCCTGGATCCCGACGGGGCAGCACTATGGCTACACCTTC.